These T cell receptor beta chains were read from a single sample in a study of shared clonotypes between healthy human individuals. This table comes from immunoSEQ multiplex PCR, and its TCRdb copy is limited to in-frame clones, with some not included. The table has about 680,000 clones, around 72% seen once. Specimen: memory CD4+ T cells sorted from blood. These receptors all stem from a young woman in good health. Each CDR3 is given with its conserved first and last residue. Fields, in order: J gene, clone size, V gene, D gene, CDR3 protein, CDR3 DNA. A D gene is named only where the DNA matches it firmly. Expanded clones get a size class; other rows say once, few or many, or leave the size out.

J gene: TRBJ1-3; clone size: NA; V gene: TRBV7-8; D gene: NA; CDR3 protein: CASSLLGRSNTIYF; CDR3 DNA: TGTGCCAGCAGCCTGCTGGGACGGTCAAACACCATATATTTT
J gene: TRBJ2-7; clone size: NA; V gene: TRBV11-2; D gene: NA; CDR3 protein: CASSPFDYEQYF; CDR3 DNA: TGTGCCAGCAGCCCATTTGACTACGAGCAGTACTTC
J gene: TRBJ2-7; clone size: NA; V gene: TRBV27; D gene: TRBD1; CDR3 protein: CASSWGRQGRYEQYF; CDR3 DNA: TGTGCCAGCAGTTGGGGCCGACAGGGCCGCTACGAGCAGTACTTC
J gene: TRBJ2-1; clone size: NA; V gene: TRBV18; D gene: TRBD2; CDR3 protein: CASSELAGAYNEQFF; CDR3 DNA: TGTGCCAGCTCAGAACTAGCGGGAGCGTACAATGAGCAGTTCTTC
J gene: TRBJ2-7; clone size: NA; V gene: TRBV29-1; D gene: NA; CDR3 protein: CSVTGIDPYEQYF; CDR3 DNA: TGCAGCGTTACGGGCATAGACCCCTACGAGCAGTACTTC
J gene: TRBJ2-1; clone size: NA; V gene: TRBV25-1; D gene: TRBD2; CDR3 protein: CASSPSGSRYEQFF; CDR3 DNA: TGTGCCAGCAGTCCTAGCGGGAGTAGATATGAGCAGTTCTTC
J gene: TRBJ2-5; clone size: NA; V gene: TRBV5-1; D gene: NA; CDR3 protein: CASSLAGLPAETQYF; CDR3 DNA: TGCGCCAGCAGCTTGGCCGGACTGCCGGCGGAGACCCAGTACTTC
J gene: TRBJ1-5; clone size: once; V gene: TRBV10-1; D gene: TRBD1; CDR3 protein: CASSRQGGQNNQPQHF; CDR3 DNA: TGCGCCAGCTCCCGACAGGGGGGACAAAACAATCAGCCCCAGCATTTT
J gene: TRBJ2-1; clone size: NA; V gene: TRBV14; D gene: TRBD2; CDR3 protein: CASSHPPTIAGGNNNEQFF; CDR3 DNA: TGTGCCAGCAGCCATCCCCCCACTATAGCGGGAGGGAATAACAATGAGCAGTTCTTC
J gene: TRBJ1-1; clone size: NA; V gene: TRBV4-1; D gene: NA; CDR3 protein: CASGDRTWTFF; CDR3 DNA: TGCGCCAGCGGCGACAGGACATGGACTTTCTTT
J gene: TRBJ2-3; clone size: NA; V gene: TRBV2; D gene: TRBD2; CDR3 protein: CASSGRATDTQYF; CDR3 DNA: TGTGCCAGCAGCGGGAGGGCCACAGATACGCAGTATTTT
J gene: TRBJ1-1; clone size: NA; V gene: TRBV4-1; D gene: NA; CDR3 protein: CASSHGRGGTEAFF; CDR3 DNA: TGCGCCAGCAGCCATGGGAGGGGAGGCACTGAAGCTTTCTTT
J gene: TRBJ2-5; clone size: few; V gene: TRBV6-5; D gene: NA; CDR3 protein: CASTPTHPEETQYF; CDR3 DNA: TGTGCCAGCACCCCTACTCACCCTGAGGAGACCCAGTACTTC
J gene: TRBJ2-7; clone size: NA; V gene: TRBV6-6; D gene: TRBD1; CDR3 protein: CASTPHTPGQSYEQYF; CDR3 DNA: TGTGCCAGCACCCCACATACCCCGGGACAGTCCTACGAGCAGTACTTC
J gene: TRBJ1-2; clone size: NA; V gene: TRBV6-1; D gene: NA; CDR3 protein: CASSDGFLANYGYTF; CDR3 DNA: TGTGCCAGCAGTGACGGATTTTTAGCTAACTATGGCTACACCTTC
J gene: TRBJ2-7; clone size: NA; V gene: TRBV25-1; D gene: TRBD2; CDR3 protein: CASSGGTSGAYEQYF; CDR3 DNA: TGTGCCAGCAGTGGAGGGACTAGCGGAGCCTACGAGCAGTACTTC
J gene: TRBJ2-1; clone size: NA; V gene: TRBV7-2; D gene: TRBD2; CDR3 protein: CASSRTSGSNNEQFF; CDR3 DNA: TGTGCCAGCAGCAGGACTAGCGGGAGCAACAATGAGCAGTTCTTC